These T cell receptor beta chains were read from a single sample in a study of T cell repertoires in aging, cancer and after chemotherapy. TCRdb recomputed calls from the multiplex PCR reads with MiXCR, one row per CDR3 protein. Of approximately 4,900 distinct CDR3 sequences in the sample, 25% to 30% are singletons; the top ten hold 7.5% to 8%. The sample consisted of blood. These receptors all stem from a human donor in good health. Both conserved end residues are part of each CDR3. The D gene is left open where the match is weak. The size entry is marked missing in some rows and otherwise reads once, few, many or a size class.

size: medium-sized
D: NA
V: TRBV5-4
J: TRBJ1-1
DNA: TGTGCCAGCAGCTTCAGGGGTACTGAAGCTTTCTTT
CDR3: CASSFRGTEAFF

size: medium-sized
D: NA
V: TRBV19
J: TRBJ1-1
DNA: TGTGCCAGTAGTGCCTCATACAAGAACACTGAAGCTTTCTTT
CDR3: CASSASYKNTEAFF

size: medium-sized
D: TRBD1
V: TRBV6-6
J: TRBJ1-2
DNA: TGTGCCAGCAGTAAAGGACAGGGGGCGGGAGGCTACACCTTC
CDR3: CASSKGQGAGGYTF

size: NA
D: NA
V: TRBV20-1
J: TRBJ2-7
DNA: TGCAGTGCTAGAGACCGTCTAGGGTTCACCTACGAGCAGTACTTC
CDR3: CSARDRLGFTYEQYF

size: NA
D: NA
V: TRBV4-3
J: TRBJ2-7
DNA: TGCGCCAGCAGCCAAGTTCGGGGGGCAGATGGCTACGAGCAGTACTTC
CDR3: CASSQVRGADGYEQYF

size: NA
D: NA
V: TRBV28
J: TRBJ2-7
DNA: TGTGCCAGCAGTTCAAGGGCAGGGGGGACCTACGAGCAGTACTTC
CDR3: CASSSRAGGTYEQYF

size: medium-sized
D: NA
V: TRBV27
J: TRBJ2-7
DNA: TGTGCCAGCAGTTTCCCGGGGTCCGGCGAGCAGTACTTC
CDR3: CASSFPGSGEQYF

size: NA
D: NA
V: TRBV28
J: TRBJ2-3
DNA: TGTGCCAGCAGTTTCAGGGCCTCGCCGCAGTATTTT
CDR3: CASSFRASPQYF

size: medium-sized
D: NA
V: TRBV6-5
J: TRBJ2-5
DNA: TGTGCCAGCAGTTACTCGATCAGCCAAGAGACCCAGTACTTC
CDR3: CASSYSISQETQYF

size: medium-sized
D: NA
V: TRBV6-5
J: TRBJ1-2
DNA: TGTGCCAGCAGTTACGCCAGTCGGGGGGCGAGTGGCTACACCTTC
CDR3: CASSYASRGASGYTF

size: few
D: NA
V: TRBV20-1
J: TRBJ2-2
DNA: TGCAGTGCTAGGAGGGCAGGGCTCACCGGGGAGCTGTTTTTT
CDR3: CSARRAGLTGELFF

size: NA
D: NA
V: TRBV19
J: TRBJ1-6
DNA: TGTGCCAGGCGCCCGATCCGGGATAATTCACCCCTCCACTTT
CDR3: CARRPIRDNSPLHF

size: few
D: NA
V: TRBV12-3/TRBV12-4
J: TRBJ1-4
DNA: TGTGCCAGCAGGGCAGGGGTTGCAACTAATGAAAAACTGTTTTTT
CDR3: CASRAGVATNEKLFF

size: NA
D: NA
V: TRBV6-1
J: TRBJ1-1
DNA: TGTGCCAGCAGTTACGGGGAGGGCGACACTGAAGCTTTCTTT
CDR3: CASSYGEGDTEAFF

size: few
D: TRBD1
V: TRBV19
J: TRBJ2-3
DNA: TGTGCCAGTAGTATAGGGCAGGGGGATACGAAGTATTTT
CDR3: CASSIGQGDTKYF

size: medium-sized
D: TRBD2
V: TRBV19
J: TRBJ2-1
DNA: TGTGCCAGTAGTATAGATATGGCTAGCGGGGCTTACAATGAGCAGTTCTTC
CDR3: CASSIDMASGAYNEQFF

size: medium-sized
D: NA
V: TRBV19
J: TRBJ1-5
DNA: TGTGCCAGTAGTATCGGGGGTAGCAATCAGCCCCAGCATTTT
CDR3: CASSIGGSNQPQHF